This TCR beta chain was documented in a study of blood T cell repertoires in COVID-19. As for the study in general: From the United States, Italy and Spain came samples of acute and convalescent COVID-19. The analysed material was cDNA or gDNA that came from T cells, B-cell-depleted T cells, or PBMCs.

Original data processing: Reference gene primers were amplified, and this amplification served to estimate nucleated cell counts. Measured with immunoSEQ multiplex PCR; TCRdb has only the in-frame clones, and not every one. That table gives V, J and clone size, and the DNA gave D and trimming. This table holds some 200,000 clones, about 89% found once. Source material: peripheral blood. The clonotype was recovered from a woman aged 40 to 50 with acute or convalescent COVID-19.

The CDR3 spells CASSLDPGLAGTGELFF. CDR3 nucleotide sequence: TGTGCCAGCAGCCTCGATCCCGGACTAGCGGGGACCGGGGAGCTGTTTTTT. This chain uses TRBV11-2 with TRBJ2-2; 12 positions match TRBD2. Germline CDR1 and CDR2: SGHAT and FQNNGV. This CDR3 spans 17 amino acids. With 5 bases clipped from V and 5 bases from J, the junction kept 9 bases outside the gene matches.